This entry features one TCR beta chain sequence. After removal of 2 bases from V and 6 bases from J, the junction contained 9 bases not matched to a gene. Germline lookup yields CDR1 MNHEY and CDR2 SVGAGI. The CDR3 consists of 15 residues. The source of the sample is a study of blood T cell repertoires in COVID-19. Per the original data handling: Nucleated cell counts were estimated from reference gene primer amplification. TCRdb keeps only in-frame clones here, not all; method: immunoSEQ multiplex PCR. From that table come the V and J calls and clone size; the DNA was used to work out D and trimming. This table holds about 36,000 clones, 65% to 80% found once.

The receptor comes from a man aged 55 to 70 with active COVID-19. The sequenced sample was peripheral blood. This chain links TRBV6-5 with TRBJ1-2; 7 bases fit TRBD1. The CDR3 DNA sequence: TGTGCCAGCAGTTACGAGGCAGGGGGTCAGGATGGCTACACCTTC. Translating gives CASSYEAGGQDGYTF.